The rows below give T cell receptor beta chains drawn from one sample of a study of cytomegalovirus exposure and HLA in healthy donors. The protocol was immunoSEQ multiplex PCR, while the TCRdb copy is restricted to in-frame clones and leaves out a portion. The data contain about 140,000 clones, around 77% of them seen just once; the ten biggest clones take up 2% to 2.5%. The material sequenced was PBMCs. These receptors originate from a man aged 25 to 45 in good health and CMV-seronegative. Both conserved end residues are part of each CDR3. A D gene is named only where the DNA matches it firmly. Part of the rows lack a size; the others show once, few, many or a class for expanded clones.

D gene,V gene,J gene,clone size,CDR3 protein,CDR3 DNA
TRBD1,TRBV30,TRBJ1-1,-,CAWSVGRTGGAEAFF,TGTGCCTGGAGTGTAGGTAGGACAGGGGGTGCTGAAGCTTTCTTT
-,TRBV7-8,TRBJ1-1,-,CASSLARGPNTEAFF,TGTGCCAGCAGCTTAGCGCGGGGTCCGAACACTGAAGCTTTCTTT
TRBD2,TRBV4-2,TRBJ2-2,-,CASSQELAGGPYTGELFF,TGTGCCAGCAGCCAAGAGTTAGCGGGAGGGCCGTACACCGGGGAGCTGTTTTTT
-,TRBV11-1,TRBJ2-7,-,CASSSIGSDYEQYF,TGTGCCAGCAGTTCTATCGGGTCGGACTACGAGCAGTACTTC
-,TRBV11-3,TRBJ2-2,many,CASSPEAGRQTGELFF,TGTGCCAGCAGCCCCGAGGCGGGGCGCCAAACCGGGGAGCTGTTTTTT
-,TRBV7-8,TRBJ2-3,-,CASSRHADTQYF,TGTGCCAGCAGCCGACATGCAGATACGCAGTATTTT
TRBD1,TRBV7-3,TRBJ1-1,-,CASSSQGQGITEAFF,TGTGCCAGCAGCTCCCAGGGACAGGGCATCACTGAAGCTTTCTTC
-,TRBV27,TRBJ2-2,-,CASSSSFATGELFF,TGTGCCAGCAGTAGTAGCTTCGCCACCGGGGAGCTGTTTTTT
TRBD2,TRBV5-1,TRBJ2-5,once,CASSSGTSGDQETQYF,TGCGCCAGCAGCTCAGGGACTAGCGGGGACCAAGAGACCCAGTACTTC
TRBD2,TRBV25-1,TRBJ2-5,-,CASSEHTGTSAETQYF,TGTGCCAGCAGTGAACACACCGGGACTAGCGCGGAGACCCAGTACTTC
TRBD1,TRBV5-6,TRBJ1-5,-,CASSADRGQRQPQHF,TGTGCCAGCAGCGCCGACAGGGGGCAACGTCAGCCCCAGCATTTT
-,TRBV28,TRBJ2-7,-,CASLSGSYEQYF,TGTGCCAGTCTTAGCGGCTCCTACGAGCAGTACTTC
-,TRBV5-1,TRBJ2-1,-,CASSWTGRDNNEQFF,TGCGCCAGCAGCTGGACTGGGCGGGATAACAATGAGCAGTTCTTC
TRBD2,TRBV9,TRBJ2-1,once,CASSVVGLADEQFF,TGTGCCAGCAGCGTAGTAGGCCTAGCGGATGAGCAGTTCTTC
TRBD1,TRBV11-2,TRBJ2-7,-,CASSPPGQSYEQYF,TGTGCCAGCAGCCCGCCGGGACAGTCCTACGAGCAGTACTTC
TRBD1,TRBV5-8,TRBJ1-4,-,CASSWGTGENEKLFF,TGTGCCAGCAGCTGGGGGACAGGGGAGAATGAAAAACTGTTTTTT
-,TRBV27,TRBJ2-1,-,CASRGTYNEQFF,TGTGCCAGCAGGGGGACTTACAATGAGCAGTTCTTC
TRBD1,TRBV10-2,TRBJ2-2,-,CASSGGGRSDTGELFF,TGCGCCAGCAGTGGAGGGGGCAGGTCGGACACCGGGGAGCTGTTTTTT
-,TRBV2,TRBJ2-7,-,CASSGTMESVEQYF,TGTGCCAGCAGTGGGACTATGGAGAGTGTGGAGCAGTACTTC
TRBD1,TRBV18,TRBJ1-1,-,CASSPDDRGTFF,TGTGCCAGCTCACCAGACGACAGGGGTACTTTCTTT
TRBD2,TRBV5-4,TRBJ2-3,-,CASSPGLALNTDTQYF,TGTGCCAGCAGCCCGGGACTAGCGCTGAACACAGATACGCAGTATTTT
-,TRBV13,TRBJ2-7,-,CASRPGTEPEYF,TGTGCCAGCCGCCCGGGGACTGAGCCCGAGTACTTC